These T cell receptor beta chains were read from a single sample in a study of blood T cell repertoires in COVID-19. This table comes from immunoSEQ multiplex PCR, and its TCRdb copy is limited to in-frame clones, with some not included. The repertoire holds over 150,000 clones, with around 84% as singletons. Sequencing was done on a sample of peripheral blood. The receptor source for this set is a man in his forties or fifties with active or convalescent COVID-19. The CDR3 runs from the conserved cysteine through the conserved F or W. D genes are given only for firm matches. Size values are once, few and many counts, or a class for expanded clones, and some rows have none.

j_call: TRBJ1-4
d_call: TRBD1
clone_size: -
v_call: TRBV24-1
cdr3_nt: TGTGCCACCAGTGATCCCGGGACAGGGAATGAAAAACTGTTTTTT
cdr3_aa: CATSDPGTGNEKLFF

j_call: TRBJ2-1
d_call: -
clone_size: -
v_call: TRBV12-3/TRBV12-4
cdr3_nt: TGTGCCATCAAGCCGGGATTCTACAATGAGCAGTTCTTC
cdr3_aa: CAIKPGFYNEQFF

j_call: TRBJ1-5
d_call: -
clone_size: -
v_call: TRBV24-1
cdr3_nt: TGTGCCACCAGTGACAGGATAAGCAATCAGCCCCAGCATTTT
cdr3_aa: CATSDRISNQPQHF

j_call: TRBJ2-7
d_call: -
clone_size: -
v_call: TRBV7-2
cdr3_nt: TGTGCCAGCAGCTTAGTCTGGGACAACACCTACGAGCAGTACTTC
cdr3_aa: CASSLVWDNTYEQYF

j_call: TRBJ2-2
d_call: TRBD2
clone_size: -
v_call: TRBV2
cdr3_nt: TGTGCCAGCAGTGTTGAGCGGGGGAGATACACCGGGGAGCTGTTTTTT
cdr3_aa: CASSVERGRYTGELFF

j_call: TRBJ2-1
d_call: -
clone_size: -
v_call: TRBV6-2/TRBV6-3
cdr3_nt: TGTGCCAGCAGTTACGGTGGTAGCGTGATTGAGCAGTTCTTC
cdr3_aa: CASSYGGSVIEQFF

j_call: TRBJ2-7
d_call: TRBD1
clone_size: -
v_call: TRBV29-1
cdr3_nt: TGCAGCGTTGCGCAGGGGGCGACCTACGAGCAGTACTTC
cdr3_aa: CSVAQGATYEQYF

j_call: TRBJ1-3
d_call: -
clone_size: -
v_call: TRBV7-8
cdr3_nt: TGTGCCAGCAGCCTCGGGACAACTGGAAACACCATATATTTT
cdr3_aa: CASSLGTTGNTIYF

j_call: TRBJ1-2
d_call: -
clone_size: -
v_call: TRBV20-1
cdr3_nt: TGCAGTGCTAGTCGGCAGGGATGGGGCTACACCTTC
cdr3_aa: CSASRQGWGYTF

j_call: TRBJ1-5
d_call: -
clone_size: -
v_call: TRBV19
cdr3_nt: TGTGCCAGTAGTATTGGGGGGCAGCCCCAGCATTTT
cdr3_aa: CASSIGGQPQHF

j_call: TRBJ2-3
d_call: -
clone_size: -
v_call: TRBV14
cdr3_nt: TGTGCCAGCAGCCAAGATATACTGGATACGCAGTATTTT
cdr3_aa: CASSQDILDTQYF

j_call: TRBJ1-5
d_call: -
clone_size: -
v_call: TRBV7-2
cdr3_nt: TGTGCCAGCAGCTTAGAGATCGGTCAGCCCCAGCATTTT
cdr3_aa: CASSLEIGQPQHF

j_call: TRBJ2-5
d_call: -
clone_size: -
v_call: TRBV11-2
cdr3_nt: TGTGCCAGCAGCTCGACACCCCAAGAGACCCAGTACTTC
cdr3_aa: CASSSTPQETQYF

j_call: TRBJ2-1
d_call: TRBD2
clone_size: -
v_call: TRBV7-2
cdr3_nt: TGTGCCAGCAGCCCCCAGGGTAGCGGGGGGGCCGGTTTTCTGAATGAGCAGTTCTTC
cdr3_aa: CASSPQGSGGAGFLNEQFF

j_call: TRBJ2-7
d_call: -
clone_size: once
v_call: TRBV12-5
cdr3_nt: TGTGCTAGTTCCCTGGGGAGCTCCTACGAGCAGTACTTC
cdr3_aa: CASSLGSSYEQYF

j_call: TRBJ1-3
d_call: -
clone_size: -
v_call: TRBV4-1
cdr3_nt: TGCGCCAGCAGCCGCATCGTCCGGACAACAGGGAACAGGTCTGGAAACACCATATATTTT
cdr3_aa: CASSRIVRTTGNRSGNTIYF

j_call: TRBJ2-3
d_call: TRBD2
clone_size: -
v_call: TRBV28
cdr3_nt: TGTGCCACCTCTCCTATGCGGGAGAACAGGCCAGATACGCAGTATTTT
cdr3_aa: CATSPMRENRPDTQYF

j_call: TRBJ1-1
d_call: -
clone_size: -
v_call: TRBV18
cdr3_nt: TGTGCCAGCTCACTGAGACAGGACTCCATGAACACTGAAGCTTTCTTT
cdr3_aa: CASSLRQDSMNTEAFF

j_call: TRBJ1-6
d_call: -
clone_size: -
v_call: TRBV6-5
cdr3_nt: TGTGCCACATGGGAGGGTAATTCACCCCTCCACTTT
cdr3_aa: CATWEGNSPLHF

j_call: TRBJ2-1
d_call: TRBD1
clone_size: -
v_call: TRBV5-1
cdr3_nt: TGCGCCAGCAGCTTGGTGGGACAGGGGGCAAATGAGCAGTTCTTC
cdr3_aa: CASSLVGQGANEQFF

j_call: TRBJ2-1
d_call: TRBD2
clone_size: -
v_call: TRBV28
cdr3_nt: TGTGCCAGCAGTCGCCCTAGCGGGAGGGCCTACAATGAGCAGTTCTTC
cdr3_aa: CASSRPSGRAYNEQFF

j_call: TRBJ1-6
d_call: -
clone_size: -
v_call: TRBV9
cdr3_nt: TGTGCCAGCAGCGTAGAGGGGCGTTATAATTCACCCCTCCACTTT
cdr3_aa: CASSVEGRYNSPLHF

j_call: TRBJ2-5
d_call: TRBD2
clone_size: -
v_call: TRBV7-8
cdr3_nt: TGTGCCAGCACCCAACTGCAGTCTAGCGGGGAGACCCAGTACTTC
cdr3_aa: CASTQLQSSGETQYF

j_call: TRBJ2-3
d_call: -
clone_size: -
v_call: TRBV29-1
cdr3_nt: TGCAGCGTTGAAGACCCCGGGTCTTATACGCAGTATTTT
cdr3_aa: CSVEDPGSYTQYF

j_call: TRBJ2-2
d_call: TRBD1
clone_size: few
v_call: TRBV5-1
cdr3_nt: TGCGCCAGCAGCCCCCGGGACAGTAACACCGGGGAGCTGTTTTTT
cdr3_aa: CASSPRDSNTGELFF

j_call: TRBJ1-1
d_call: -
clone_size: once
v_call: TRBV7-6
cdr3_nt: TGTGCCAGCAGTGGGGAGGGGACTGAAGCTTTCTTT
cdr3_aa: CASSGEGTEAFF

j_call: TRBJ2-7
d_call: -
clone_size: few
v_call: TRBV7-9
cdr3_nt: TGTGCCAGCAGCTTAGCGCTAGGCAGAAATTACGAGCAGTACTTC
cdr3_aa: CASSLALGRNYEQYF

j_call: TRBJ2-3
d_call: TRBD2
clone_size: -
v_call: TRBV4-1
cdr3_nt: TGCGCCAGCAGCCAAGAGTCTAGCGGGGGGGCCGCTGATACGCAGTATTTT
cdr3_aa: CASSQESSGGAADTQYF

j_call: TRBJ2-1
d_call: TRBD2
clone_size: -
v_call: TRBV11-1
cdr3_nt: TGTGCCAGCAGCCCAACTAGCGGGAGAAGCAATGAGCAGTTCTTC
cdr3_aa: CASSPTSGRSNEQFF

j_call: TRBJ2-6
d_call: -
clone_size: -
v_call: TRBV7-2
cdr3_nt: TGTGCCAGCCGCCAGGGGTCTGGGGCCAACGTCCTGACTTTC
cdr3_aa: CASRQGSGANVLTF

j_call: TRBJ1-4
d_call: TRBD1
clone_size: once
v_call: TRBV5-1
cdr3_nt: TGCGCCAGCAGCACCGGGGACAGGAATAATGAAAAACTGTTTTTT
cdr3_aa: CASSTGDRNNEKLFF

j_call: TRBJ1-2
d_call: TRBD1
clone_size: -
v_call: TRBV12-5
cdr3_nt: TGTGCTAGTGGTTTGCCTGGACAGGGGACTGATGGCTACACCTTC
cdr3_aa: CASGLPGQGTDGYTF

j_call: TRBJ2-1
d_call: TRBD1
clone_size: few
v_call: TRBV28
cdr3_nt: TGTGCCAGCAGTTCGGGGACAGGGGGCATGTTCCCCCTCTTC
cdr3_aa: CASSSGTGGMFPLF

j_call: TRBJ1-5
d_call: -
clone_size: -
v_call: TRBV4-3
cdr3_nt: TGCGCCAGCAGCCAAGAATCCGCGAAAGAGCCCCAGCATTTT
cdr3_aa: CASSQESAKEPQHF

j_call: TRBJ1-6
d_call: TRBD1
clone_size: once
v_call: TRBV19
cdr3_nt: TGTGCCAGTAGTATACTGACAGGGCAAAATTCACCCCTCCACTTT
cdr3_aa: CASSILTGQNSPLHF

j_call: TRBJ2-5
d_call: TRBD2
clone_size: -
v_call: TRBV3-1/TRBV3-2
cdr3_nt: TGTGCCAGCATTCTAGCGGGGGGGAGCGAGACCCAGTACTTC
cdr3_aa: CASILAGGSETQYF

j_call: TRBJ2-7
d_call: TRBD1
clone_size: -
v_call: TRBV7-9
cdr3_nt: TGTGCCAGCAGCTTCATAGGGGACAGGGCCTACGAGCAGTACTTC
cdr3_aa: CASSFIGDRAYEQYF

j_call: TRBJ2-3
d_call: -
clone_size: -
v_call: TRBV24-1
cdr3_nt: TGTGCCACCTCTTTCGGGGATACGCAGTATTTT
cdr3_aa: CATSFGDTQYF

j_call: TRBJ2-7
d_call: TRBD1
clone_size: -
v_call: TRBV15
cdr3_nt: TGTGCCACCAGCAGAGAAAAGGGACAGTCCTACGAGCAGTACTTC
cdr3_aa: CATSREKGQSYEQYF

j_call: TRBJ2-7
d_call: -
clone_size: -
v_call: TRBV27
cdr3_nt: TGTGCCAGCAGTTTGATAGGACTCCCCCCCTACGAGCAGTACTTC
cdr3_aa: CASSLIGLPPYEQYF

j_call: TRBJ2-1
d_call: -
clone_size: -
v_call: TRBV3-1/TRBV3-2
cdr3_nt: TGTGCCAGCAGCTTCGGACTAACCGCCTACAATGAGCAGTTCTTC
cdr3_aa: CASSFGLTAYNEQFF

j_call: TRBJ2-2
d_call: TRBD1
clone_size: -
v_call: TRBV28
cdr3_nt: TGTGCCAGCAGTCGGACAGGAACCACCGGGGAGCTGTTTTTT
cdr3_aa: CASSRTGTTGELFF

j_call: TRBJ1-6
d_call: -
clone_size: once
v_call: TRBV7-9
cdr3_nt: TGTGCCAGCAGCTTAGAAGGGGTTGTAAATTCACCCCTCCACTTT
cdr3_aa: CASSLEGVVNSPLHF

j_call: TRBJ1-5
d_call: -
clone_size: -
v_call: TRBV2
cdr3_nt: TGTGCCAGCAGTGAACCCCCGGGGAAGGGCAATCAGCCCCAGCATTTT
cdr3_aa: CASSEPPGKGNQPQHF

j_call: TRBJ2-2
d_call: TRBD1
clone_size: -
v_call: TRBV11-2
cdr3_nt: TGTGCCAGCAGCCAGTCCCGGGACAGTTTTTACACCGGGGAGCTGTTTTTT
cdr3_aa: CASSQSRDSFYTGELFF

j_call: TRBJ2-7
d_call: TRBD2
clone_size: -
v_call: TRBV18
cdr3_nt: TGTGCCAGCTCACGAGGACTAGCGGGCCACGAGCAGTACTTC
cdr3_aa: CASSRGLAGHEQYF

j_call: TRBJ1-5
d_call: -
clone_size: -
v_call: TRBV3-1/TRBV3-2
cdr3_nt: TGTGCCAGCAGCCAAGGCCTAGGCGCCCGTAATCAGCCCCAGCATTTT
cdr3_aa: CASSQGLGARNQPQHF

j_call: TRBJ2-3
d_call: TRBD1
clone_size: once
v_call: TRBV29-1
cdr3_nt: TGCAGCGTCACACGACAGGGGACAGATACGCAGTATTTT
cdr3_aa: CSVTRQGTDTQYF

j_call: TRBJ1-1
d_call: -
clone_size: -
v_call: TRBV11-2
cdr3_nt: TGTGCCAGCAGCGCTTGGGGGGGAGCTGAAGCTTTCTTT
cdr3_aa: CASSAWGGAEAFF

j_call: TRBJ2-3
d_call: -
clone_size: -
v_call: TRBV24-1
cdr3_nt: TGTGCCACCAGTTATCAGGGTGTGGATACGCAGTATTTT
cdr3_aa: CATSYQGVDTQYF

j_call: TRBJ2-1
d_call: TRBD2
clone_size: -
v_call: TRBV7-3
cdr3_nt: TGTGCCAGCAGCTTAGCGGGGGCCTACAATGAGCAGTTCTTC
cdr3_aa: CASSLAGAYNEQFF

j_call: TRBJ2-7
d_call: TRBD1
clone_size: -
v_call: TRBV7-2
cdr3_nt: TGTGCCAGCAGCCCATGGACAGGGGACGAGCAGTACTTC
cdr3_aa: CASSPWTGDEQYF

j_call: TRBJ2-7
d_call: -
clone_size: -
v_call: TRBV7-2
cdr3_nt: TGTGCCAGCAGCCCGCCAGGGGAGCGGGGTGCTAAAGAGTACTTC
cdr3_aa: CASSPPGERGAKEYF